This T cell receptor beta chain was recovered during a study of PD-L1 blockade in urothelial cancer. Study-level information: Patients commenced atezolizumab at some point between 2014 and 2015, and it was given at 1,200 mg intravenously every 3 weeks. Males with urothelial cancer arising in the bladder constituted twenty-five of the 29 patients. Patients had received 0 to 3 prior chemotherapy regimens. When blood samples were assessed, the median T cell count was 120,000 to 150,000.

Noted time point: pretreatment peripheral blood. TCRdb's copy holds only in-frame clones and misses some; the assay was immunoSEQ multiplex PCR. The sample includes 60,000 or so clones, about four fifths of them seen just once. Trimming took off 5 bases at V and 8 bases at J, with 15 bases between the two ends. This CDR3 is 14 amino acids long. Germline V gene lookup returns CDR1 SNHLY and CDR2 FYNNEI. Material: PBMCs, obtained around atezolizumab (anti-PD-L1) treatment. The chain has TRBV2 and TRBJ1-4, with D possibly matching TRBD1 (5 bases). This TCR came from a man aged 65-85 years with urothelial cancer. CDR3 nucleotides: TGTGCCAGCAGTAATTCCCGGGGGGGGGAAAAACTGTTTTTT. Its protein product is CASSNSRGGEKLFF.